This entry concerns a single TCR beta chain. This sample is drawn from a study of blood T cell repertoires in COVID-19. On the study more broadly: T cells, B-cell-depleted T cells, or PBMCs supplied cDNA or gDNA.

How the authors handled the data: How many nucleated cells were present was estimated from reference gene primer amplification. Assay used: immunoSEQ multiplex PCR; TCRdb lists only in-frame clones, some missing. V and J calls and clone size are as listed in that table; D and trimming were resolved from the DNA. The sample lists about 80,000 clones; around four fifths were seen once. The sequence was collected from a man older than 75 with active or convalescent COVID-19. The sample was peripheral blood.

The CDR3 region is CASSARDFSYEQYF. In DNA form, the CDR3 reads TGTGCCAGCAGCGCCCGGGACTTCTCCTACGAGCAGTACTTC. The V call is TRBV6-5, the J call TRBJ2-7, with D perhaps matching TRBD2 (6 bases). V gave up 6 bases and J gave up 0 bases, with 12 bases separating them. From germline, CDR1 is MNHEY and CDR2 SVGAGI. The CDR3 consists of 14 residues.